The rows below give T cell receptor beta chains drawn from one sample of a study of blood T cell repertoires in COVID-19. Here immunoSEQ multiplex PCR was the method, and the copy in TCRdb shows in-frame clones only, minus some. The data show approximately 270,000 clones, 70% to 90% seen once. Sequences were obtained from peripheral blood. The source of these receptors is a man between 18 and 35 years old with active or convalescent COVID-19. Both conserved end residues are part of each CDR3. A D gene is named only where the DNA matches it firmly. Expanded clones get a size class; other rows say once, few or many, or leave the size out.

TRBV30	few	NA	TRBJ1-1	TGTGCCTGGAGGGAAGGGACAACGAACACTGAAGCTTTCTTT	CAWREGTTNTEAFF
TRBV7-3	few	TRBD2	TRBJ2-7	TGTGCCAGCAGCTTACTAGCGGGAGACTACTACGAGCAGTACTTC	CASSLLAGDYYEQYF
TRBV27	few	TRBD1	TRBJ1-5	TGTGCCAGCAGGAATACAGGGGGCAATCAGCCCCAGCATTTT	CASRNTGGNQPQHF
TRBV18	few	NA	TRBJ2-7	TGTGCCAGCTCACCATCACAGGGCCCCTACGAGCAGTACTTC	CASSPSQGPYEQYF
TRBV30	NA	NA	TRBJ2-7	TGTGCCTGGACAGGGGTCACGCCCTACGAGCAGTACTTC	CAWTGVTPYEQYF
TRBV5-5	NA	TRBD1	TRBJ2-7	TGTGCCAGCAGCCTGGCAGGGACAGGGGTCCACGAGCAGTACTTC	CASSLAGTGVHEQYF
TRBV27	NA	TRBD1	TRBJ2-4	TGTGCCAGCAGTCCGCGGACAGGGGGAACCAAAAACATTCAGTACTTC	CASSPRTGGTKNIQYF
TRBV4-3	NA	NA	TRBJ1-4	TGCGCCAGCAGCCAAGACCTAGGGACAAAAGAAAAACTGTTTTTT	CASSQDLGTKEKLFF
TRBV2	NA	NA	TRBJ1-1	TGTGCCAGCATTGCGGGAATGAACACTGAAGCTTTCTTT	CASIAGMNTEAFF
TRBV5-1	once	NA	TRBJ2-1	TGCGCCAGCAGCTTGCGGGTTGGCGGGGCCCAATACAATGAGCAGTTCTTC	CASSLRVGGAQYNEQFF
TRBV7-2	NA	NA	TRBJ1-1	TGTGCCAGTTCGACACAGCTGAACACTGAAGCTTTCTTT	CASSTQLNTEAFF
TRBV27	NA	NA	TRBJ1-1	TGTGCCAGCAGTTCCTGGGACACCTTAAACACTGAAGCTTTCTTT	CASSSWDTLNTEAFF
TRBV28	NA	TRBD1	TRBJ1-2	TGTGCCAGCAGTTCCTCACGGGCTGACAGGGACTATGGCTACACCTTC	CASSSSRADRDYGYTF
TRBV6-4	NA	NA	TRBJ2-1	TGTGCCAGCAGTGACTCAGGCGGCAGCTCCTACAATGAGCAGTTCTTC	CASSDSGGSSYNEQFF
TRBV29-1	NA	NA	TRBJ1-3	TGCAGCGTTGTGAGGGGAAACACCATATATTTT	CSVVRGNTIYF
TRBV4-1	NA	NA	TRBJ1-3	TGCGCCAGCAGCCAAGTGCAGGCAGGGTTCTCTGGAAACACCATATATTTT	CASSQVQAGFSGNTIYF
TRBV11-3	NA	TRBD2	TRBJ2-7	TGTGCCAGCAGCTTAGGGCGGACTAGCAGCTACGAGCAGTACTTC	CASSLGRTSSYEQYF
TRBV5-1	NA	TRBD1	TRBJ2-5	TGCGCCAGCAGCTTGGCCGGACAGGGGGTTCAAGAGACCCAGTACTTC	CASSLAGQGVQETQYF
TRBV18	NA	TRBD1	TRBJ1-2	TGTGCCAGCTCAACGGGACAGGGGGTAAATGGCTACACCTTC	CASSTGQGVNGYTF
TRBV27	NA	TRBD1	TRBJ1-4	TGTGCCAGCAGCTACGGGACAGGGAAGGAAAAACTGTTTTTT	CASSYGTGKEKLFF
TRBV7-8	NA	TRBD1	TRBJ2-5	TGTGCCAGCAGCTGGACAGGAAAGTTTGAGACCCAGTACTTC	CASSWTGKFETQYF
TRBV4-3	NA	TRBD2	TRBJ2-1	TGCGCCAGCAGCCAAGATCTAGGACTAGCGGGCAATGAGCAGTTCTTC	CASSQDLGLAGNEQFF
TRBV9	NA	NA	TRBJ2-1	TGTGCCAGCAGCTTCACGGCGAGAGGTTTCAATGAGCAGTTCTTC	CASSFTARGFNEQFF
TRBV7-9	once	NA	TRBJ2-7	TGTGCCAGCAGCTTAGGTGTCAACGAGCAGTACTTC	CASSLGVNEQYF
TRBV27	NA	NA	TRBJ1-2	TGTGCCAGCAGGACAGTTAACTATGGCTACACCTTC	CASRTVNYGYTF
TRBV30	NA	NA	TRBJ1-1	TGTGCCTGGAGGAGATATACTGAAGCTTTCTTT	CAWRRYTEAFF